There are many counts of the clone carrying this T cell receptor beta chain. This entry belongs to a study of T cells in Graves' hyperthyroidism and ophthalmopathy. TCR beta CDR3 regions were amplified from RNA transcripts. The TCR CDR3 first-round RT-PCR relied on the HTBI primer set. From the multiplex PCR reads, TCRdb called clonotypes with MiXCR, one entry per CDR3 protein. Here the sample spans about 260,000 distinct CDR3 sequences, less than 30% being singletons. Aged 18 to 65, the patients had hyperthyroidism that was newly diagnosed and had lasted under 2 months. Diagnoses were established using clinical symptoms, serum thyroxine and TRAb, thyroid ultrasound and orbital computed tomography. The blood sample was taken at first hyperthyroidism diagnosis, before any ophthalmopathy symptoms. Material for sequencing was blood. This receptor was taken from a man aged 35 to 55 with Graves' hyperthyroidism that later progressed to Graves' ophthalmopathy.

The DNA of the CDR3 is TGTGCCAGCAGCCCGACAGGGATGTCCAATCAGCCCCAGCATTTT. Translating it yields CASSPTGMSNQPQHF. V is TRBV6-5 and J is TRBJ1-5; the match to TRBD1 covers 7 bases. J gave up 3 bases and V 6 bases, and 8 bases lay outside the gene matches. Germline lookup yields CDR1 MNHEY and CDR2 SVGAGI. This CDR3 contains 15 residues.